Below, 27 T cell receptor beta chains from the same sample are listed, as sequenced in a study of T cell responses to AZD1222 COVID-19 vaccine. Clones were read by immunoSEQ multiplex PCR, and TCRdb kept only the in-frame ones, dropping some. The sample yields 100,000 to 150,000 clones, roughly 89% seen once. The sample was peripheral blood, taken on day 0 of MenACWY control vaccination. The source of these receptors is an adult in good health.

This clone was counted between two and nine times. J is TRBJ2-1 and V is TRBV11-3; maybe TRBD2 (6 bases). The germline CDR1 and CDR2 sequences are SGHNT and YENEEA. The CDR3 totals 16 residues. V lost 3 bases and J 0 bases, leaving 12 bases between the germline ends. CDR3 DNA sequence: TGTGCCAGCAGCTTCTCTAGCGCCCCCTCCTACAATGAGCAGTTCTTC. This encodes CASSFSSAPSYNEQFF.

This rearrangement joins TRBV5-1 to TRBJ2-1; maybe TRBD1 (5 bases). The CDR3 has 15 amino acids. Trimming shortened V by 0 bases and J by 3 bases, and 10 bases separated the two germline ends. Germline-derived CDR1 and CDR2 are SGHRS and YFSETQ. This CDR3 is CASSLEAGHYNEQFF. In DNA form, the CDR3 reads TGCGCCAGCAGCTTGGAAGCAGGGCACTACAATGAGCAGTTCTTC.

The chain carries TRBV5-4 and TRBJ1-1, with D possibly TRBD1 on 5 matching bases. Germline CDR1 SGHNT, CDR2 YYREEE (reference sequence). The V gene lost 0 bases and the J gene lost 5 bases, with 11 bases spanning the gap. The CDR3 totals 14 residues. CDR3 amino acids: CASSLGQGGTEAFF. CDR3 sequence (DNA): TGTGCCAGCAGCTTGGGGCAGGGAGGGACTGAAGCTTTCTTT.

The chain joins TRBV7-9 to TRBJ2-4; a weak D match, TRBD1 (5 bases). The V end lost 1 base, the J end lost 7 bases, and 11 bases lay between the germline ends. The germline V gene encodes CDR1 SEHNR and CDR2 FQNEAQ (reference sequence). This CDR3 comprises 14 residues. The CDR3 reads CASSLDRRVNIQYF. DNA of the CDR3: TGTGCCAGCAGCTTAGACCGCAGGGTGAACATTCAGTACTTC.

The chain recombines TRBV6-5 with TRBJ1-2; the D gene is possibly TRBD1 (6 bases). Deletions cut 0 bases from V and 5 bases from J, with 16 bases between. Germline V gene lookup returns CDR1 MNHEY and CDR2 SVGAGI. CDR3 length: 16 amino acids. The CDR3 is CASSYSLKVGQYGYTF. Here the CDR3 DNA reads TGTGCCAGCAGTTACTCTTTAAAGGTTGGACAGTATGGCTACACCTTC.

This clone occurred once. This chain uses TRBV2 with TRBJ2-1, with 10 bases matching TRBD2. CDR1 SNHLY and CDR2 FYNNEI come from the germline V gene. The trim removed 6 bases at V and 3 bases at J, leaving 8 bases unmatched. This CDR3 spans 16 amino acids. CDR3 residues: CASRTLAGAHYNEQFF. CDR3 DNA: TGTGCCAGCAGAACGCTAGCGGGAGCTCACTACAATGAGCAGTTCTTC.

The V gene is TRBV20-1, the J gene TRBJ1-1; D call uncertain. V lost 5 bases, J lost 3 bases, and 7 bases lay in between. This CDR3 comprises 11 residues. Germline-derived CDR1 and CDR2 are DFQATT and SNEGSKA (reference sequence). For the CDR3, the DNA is TGCAGTGCTTTACAATACACTGAAGCTTTCTTT. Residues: CSALQYTEAFF.

As DNA, the CDR3 is TGTGCCAGCAGCATAGGGACAGGTAGCCACGAGCAGTACTTC. Protein product: CASSIGTGSHEQYF. The gene calls are TRBV5-4 and TRBJ2-7; 8 bases agree with TRBD1. Germline V gene lookup returns CDR1 SGHNT and CDR2 YYREEE (reference sequence). The CDR3 runs to 14 residues. Losses at the gene ends were 4 bases for V and 5 bases for J; bases not matched to a gene: 8.

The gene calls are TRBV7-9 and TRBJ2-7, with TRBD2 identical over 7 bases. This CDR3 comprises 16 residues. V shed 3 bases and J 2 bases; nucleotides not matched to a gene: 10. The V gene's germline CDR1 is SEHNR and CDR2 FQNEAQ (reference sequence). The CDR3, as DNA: TGTGCCAGCAGCTTTTCGGGGAGGGACCCCGCCTACGAGCAGTACTTC. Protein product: CASSFSGRDPAYEQYF. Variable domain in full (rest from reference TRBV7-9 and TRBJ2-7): DTGVSQNPRHKITKRGQNVTFRCDPISEHNRLYWYRQTLGQGPEFLTYFQNEAQLEKSRLLSDRFSAERPKGSFSTLEIQRTEQGDSAMYLCASSFSGRDPAYEQYFGPGTRLTVT.

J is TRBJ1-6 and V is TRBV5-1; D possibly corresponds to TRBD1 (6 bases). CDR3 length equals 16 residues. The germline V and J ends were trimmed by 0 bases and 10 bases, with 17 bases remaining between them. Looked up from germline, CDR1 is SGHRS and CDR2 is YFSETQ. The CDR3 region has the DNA TGCGCCAGCAGCTTGGCCGGGGGGCCCATGTTCTCACCCCTCCACTTT. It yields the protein CASSLAGGPMFSPLHF.

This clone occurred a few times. CDR3 residues: CASSQDIGGNTEAFF. CDR3 DNA sequence: TGCGCCAGCAGCCAAGATATCGGGGGGAACACTGAAGCTTTCTTT. The V and J genes are TRBV4-3 and TRBJ1-1; the D gene is possibly TRBD1 (5 bases). V lost 0 bases and J lost 1, with 9 bases in between. Germline V lookup: CDR1 LGHNA, CDR2 YSLEER. There are 15 residues in the CDR3.

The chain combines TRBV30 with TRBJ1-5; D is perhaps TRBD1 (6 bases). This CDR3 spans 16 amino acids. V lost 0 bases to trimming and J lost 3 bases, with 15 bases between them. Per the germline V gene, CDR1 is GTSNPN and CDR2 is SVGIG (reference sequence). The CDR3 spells CAWSVRGRGANQPQHF. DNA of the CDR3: TGTGCCTGGAGTGTACGGGGCCGGGGGGCCAATCAGCCCCAGCATTTT. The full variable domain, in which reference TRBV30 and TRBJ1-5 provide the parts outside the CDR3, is SQTIHQWPATLVQPVGSPLSLECTVEGTSNPNLYWYRQAAGRGLQLLFYSVGIGQISSEVPQNLSASRPQDRQFILSSKKLLLSDSGFYLCAWSVRGRGANQPQHFGDGTRLSIL.

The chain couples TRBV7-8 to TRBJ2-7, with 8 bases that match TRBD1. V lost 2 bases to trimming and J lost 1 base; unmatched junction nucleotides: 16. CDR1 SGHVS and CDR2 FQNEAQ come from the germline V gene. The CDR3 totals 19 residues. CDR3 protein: CASSLRTGRGSQISYEQYF. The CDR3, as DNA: TGTGCCAGCAGCTTAAGGACAGGGCGAGGATCCCAGATTTCCTACGAGCAGTACTTC.

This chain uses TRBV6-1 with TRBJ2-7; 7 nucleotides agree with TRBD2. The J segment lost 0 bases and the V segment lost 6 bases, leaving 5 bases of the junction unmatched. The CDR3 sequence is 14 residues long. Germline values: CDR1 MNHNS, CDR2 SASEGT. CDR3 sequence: CASRGSGGSYEQYF. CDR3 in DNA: TGTGCCAGCAGAGGTTCGGGAGGCTCCTACGAGCAGTACTTC.

CDR3 coding DNA: TGCGCCAGCAGCTTGGCGGATTCAGAGAACTATGGCTACACCTTC. This gives the protein CASSLADSENYGYTF. The chain is built from TRBV5-1 and TRBJ1-2; D gene unclear. Trimming removed 0 bases at V and 2 bases at J, with 11 bases between. The CDR3 runs to 15 residues. Per germline, CDR1 SGHRS and CDR2 YFSETQ.

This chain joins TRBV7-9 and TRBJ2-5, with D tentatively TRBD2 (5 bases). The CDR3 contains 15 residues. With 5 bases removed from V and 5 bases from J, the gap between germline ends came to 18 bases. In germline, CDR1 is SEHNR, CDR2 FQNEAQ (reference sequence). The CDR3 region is CASSILVGWRETQYF. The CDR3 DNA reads TGTGCCAGCAGCATATTAGTCGGTTGGAGGGAGACCCAGTACTTC.

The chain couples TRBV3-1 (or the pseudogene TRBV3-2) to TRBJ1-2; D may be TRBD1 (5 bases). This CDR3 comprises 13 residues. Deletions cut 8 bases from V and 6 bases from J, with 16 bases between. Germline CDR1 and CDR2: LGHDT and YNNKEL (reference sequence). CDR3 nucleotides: TGTGCCAGCCCCCCGAGTGTGGGGCATGGCTACACCTTC. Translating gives CASPPSVGHGYTF.

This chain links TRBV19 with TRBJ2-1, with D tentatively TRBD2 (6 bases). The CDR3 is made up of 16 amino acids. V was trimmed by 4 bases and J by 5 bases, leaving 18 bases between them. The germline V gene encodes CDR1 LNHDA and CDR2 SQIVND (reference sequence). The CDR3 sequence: CASSTRPGVGDNEQFF. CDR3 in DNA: TGTGCCAGTAGTACCCGCCCGGGAGTGGGGGACAATGAGCAGTTCTTC. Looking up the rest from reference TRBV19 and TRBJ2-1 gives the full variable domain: DGGITQSPKYLFRKEGQNVTLSCEQNLNHDAMYWYRQDPGQGLRLIYYSQIVNDFQKGDIAEGYSVSREKKESFPLTVTSAQKNPTAFYLCASSTRPGVGDNEQFFGPGTRLTVL.

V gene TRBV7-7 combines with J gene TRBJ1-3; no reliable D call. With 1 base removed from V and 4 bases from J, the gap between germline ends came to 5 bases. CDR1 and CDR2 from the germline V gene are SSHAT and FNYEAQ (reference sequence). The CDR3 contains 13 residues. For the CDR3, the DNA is TGTGCCAGCAGCTTAGATGTCGGAAACACCATATATTTT. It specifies CASSLDVGNTIYF.

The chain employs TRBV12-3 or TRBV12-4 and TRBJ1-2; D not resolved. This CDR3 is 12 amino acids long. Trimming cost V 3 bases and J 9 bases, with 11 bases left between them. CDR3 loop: CASSFQLTSYTF. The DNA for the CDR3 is TGTGCCAGCAGTTTTCAATTGACAAGCTACACCTTC.

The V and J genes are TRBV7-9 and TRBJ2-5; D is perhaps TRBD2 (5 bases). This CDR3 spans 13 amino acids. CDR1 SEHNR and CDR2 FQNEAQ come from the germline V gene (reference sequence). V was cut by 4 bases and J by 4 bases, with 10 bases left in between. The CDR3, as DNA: TGTGCCAGCAGCTCCGTTGCGGGAGAGACCCAGTACTTC. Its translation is CASSSVAGETQYF.

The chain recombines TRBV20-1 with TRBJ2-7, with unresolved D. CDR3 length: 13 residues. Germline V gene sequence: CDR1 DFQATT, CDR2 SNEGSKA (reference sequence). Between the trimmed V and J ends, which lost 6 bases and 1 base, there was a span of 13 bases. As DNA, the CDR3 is TGCAGTGCCAGTGGTGGGGTTTCCTACGAGCAGTACTTC. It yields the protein CSASGGVSYEQYF.

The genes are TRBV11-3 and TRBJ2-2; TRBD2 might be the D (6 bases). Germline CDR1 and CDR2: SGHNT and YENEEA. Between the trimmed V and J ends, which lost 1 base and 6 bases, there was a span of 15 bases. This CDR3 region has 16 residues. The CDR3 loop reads CASSLVSGTYPGELFF. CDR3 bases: TGTGCCAGCAGCTTAGTTTCAGGGACTTATCCCGGGGAGCTGTTTTTT. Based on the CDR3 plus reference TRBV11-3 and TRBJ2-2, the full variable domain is EAGVVQSPRYKIIEKKQPVAFWCNPISGHNTLYWYLQNLGQGPELLIRYENEEAVDDSQLPKDRFSAERLKGVDSTLKIQPAELGDSAVYLCASSLVSGTYPGELFFGEGSRLTVL.

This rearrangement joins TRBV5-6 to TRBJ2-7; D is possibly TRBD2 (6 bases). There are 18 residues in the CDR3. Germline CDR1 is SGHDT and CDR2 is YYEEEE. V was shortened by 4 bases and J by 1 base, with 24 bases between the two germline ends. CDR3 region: CASSPTLVGTRFSYEQYF. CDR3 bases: TGTGCCAGCAGCCCGACGCTTGTAGGGACTCGATTTTCCTACGAGCAGTACTTC.

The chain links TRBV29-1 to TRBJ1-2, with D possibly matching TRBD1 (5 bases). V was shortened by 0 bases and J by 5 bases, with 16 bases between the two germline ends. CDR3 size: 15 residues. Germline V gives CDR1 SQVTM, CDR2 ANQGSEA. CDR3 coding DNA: TGCAGCGTTGAAGAGGGGTGGGAGGGGATTTATGGCTACACCTTC. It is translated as CSVEEGWEGIYGYTF.

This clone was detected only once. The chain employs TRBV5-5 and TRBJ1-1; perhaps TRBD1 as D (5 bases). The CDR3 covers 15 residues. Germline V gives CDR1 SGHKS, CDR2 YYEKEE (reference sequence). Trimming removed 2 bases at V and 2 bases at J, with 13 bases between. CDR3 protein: CASSFFGGSNTEAFF. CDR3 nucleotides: TGTGCCAGCAGCTTTTTTGGGGGATCTAACACTGAAGCTTTCTTT.

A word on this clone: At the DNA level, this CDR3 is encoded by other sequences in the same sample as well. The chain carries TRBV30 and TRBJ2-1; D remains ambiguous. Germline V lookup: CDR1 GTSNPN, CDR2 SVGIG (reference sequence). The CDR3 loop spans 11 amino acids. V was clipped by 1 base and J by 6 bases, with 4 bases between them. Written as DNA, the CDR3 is TGTGCCTGGAGTGGGGTCAATGAGCAGTTCTTC. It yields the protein CAWSGVNEQFF. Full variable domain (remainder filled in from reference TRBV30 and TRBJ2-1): SQTIHQWPATLVQPVGSPLSLECTVEGTSNPNLYWYRQAAGRGLQLLFYSVGIGQISSEVPQNLSASRPQDRQFILSSKKLLLSDSGFYLCAWSGVNEQFFGPGTRLTVL.